This T cell receptor beta chain was recorded in a study of blood T cell repertoires in COVID-19. The germline gives CDR1 MNHNS, CDR2 SASEGT. The CDR3 is 13 residues long. Trimming removed 3 bases from V and 12 bases from J; junction bases left unmatched: 8. The method was immunoSEQ multiplex PCR; TCRdb's version includes in-frame clones alone and lacks a portion of them. The sample carries 90,000 or so clones, around 87% recorded once. Sequencing was carried out using peripheral blood. The J gene is TRBJ2-1, the V gene TRBV6-1, with 7 positions matching TRBD2. This clonotype was sampled from a human donor in a cohort sampled during active COVID-19. CDR3 DNA sequence: TGTGCCAGCAGTGACCGCTGGGGGGGAAGGCAGTTCTTC. Protein product: CASSDRWGGRQFF.